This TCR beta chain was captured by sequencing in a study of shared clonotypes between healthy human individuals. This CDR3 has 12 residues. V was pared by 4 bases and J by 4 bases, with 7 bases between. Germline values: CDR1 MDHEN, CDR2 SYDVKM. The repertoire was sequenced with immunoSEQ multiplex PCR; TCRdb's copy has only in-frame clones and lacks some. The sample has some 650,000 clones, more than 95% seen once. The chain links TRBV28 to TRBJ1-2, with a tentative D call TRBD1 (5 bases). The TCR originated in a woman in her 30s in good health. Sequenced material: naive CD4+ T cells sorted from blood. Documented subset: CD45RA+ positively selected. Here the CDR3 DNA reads TGTGCCAGCAGTTGGACACCCTATGGCTACACCTTC. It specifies CASSWTPYGYTF.